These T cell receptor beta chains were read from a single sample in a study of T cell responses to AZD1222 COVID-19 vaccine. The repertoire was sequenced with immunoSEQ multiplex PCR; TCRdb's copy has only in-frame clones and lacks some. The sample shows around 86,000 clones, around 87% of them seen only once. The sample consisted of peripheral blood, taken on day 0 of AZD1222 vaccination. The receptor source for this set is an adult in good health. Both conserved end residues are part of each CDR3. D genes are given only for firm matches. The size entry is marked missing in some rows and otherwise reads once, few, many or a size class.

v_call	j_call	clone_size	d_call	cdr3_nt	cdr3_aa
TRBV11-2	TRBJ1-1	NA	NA	TGTGCCAGCAGCTATGAGGCGGGCCCCACTGAAGCTTTCTTT	CASSYEAGPTEAFF
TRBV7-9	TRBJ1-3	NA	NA	TGTGCCAGCAGTTCTCCTACAGGCATCTCTGGAAACACCATATATTTT	CASSSPTGISGNTIYF
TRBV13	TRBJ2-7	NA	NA	TGTGCCAGCAGCCCGGATAAGGGCCCCTACGAGCAGTACTTC	CASSPDKGPYEQYF
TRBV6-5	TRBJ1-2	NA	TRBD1	TGTGCCAGCAGTTCGGCAGGGGGTTTCTATGGCTACACCTTC	CASSSAGGFYGYTF
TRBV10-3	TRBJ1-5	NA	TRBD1	TGTGCCATCAGGCAGGGGGCGGGCAATCAGCCCCAGCATTTT	CAIRQGAGNQPQHF
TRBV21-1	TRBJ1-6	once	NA	TGTGCCAGCAGCAAGGGCGGCTTGGGAGACTACGACTATAATTCACCCCTCCACTTT	CASSKGGLGDYDYNSPLHF
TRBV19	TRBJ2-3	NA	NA	TGTGCCAGTAGTTCCAGGGCGGACACAGATACGCAGTATTTT	CASSSRADTDTQYF
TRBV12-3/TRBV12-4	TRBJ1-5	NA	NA	TGTGCCAGCGTGGCAGGGCCCAATCAGCCCCAGCATTTT	CASVAGPNQPQHF
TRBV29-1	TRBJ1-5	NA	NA	TGCAGCGTTGCGGGGGGCCTCGATCAGCCCCAGCATTTT	CSVAGGLDQPQHF
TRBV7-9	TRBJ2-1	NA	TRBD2	TGTGCCAGCAGCTTATTCGGGAGGGGGGAAGTCGATGAGCAGTTCTTC	CASSLFGRGEVDEQFF
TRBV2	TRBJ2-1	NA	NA	TGTGCCAGCAGTGGGCAAGACCCCTACAATGAGCAGTTCTTC	CASSGQDPYNEQFF
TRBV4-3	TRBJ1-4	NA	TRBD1	TGCGCCAGCAGCCAAGGACAGGGAAATGAAAAACTGTTTTTT	CASSQGQGNEKLFF
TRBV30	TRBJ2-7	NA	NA	TGTGCCTGGCGCCGGAGAGGGCCTCTAAACTCCTACGAGCAGTACTTC	CAWRRRGPLNSYEQYF
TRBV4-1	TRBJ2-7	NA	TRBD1	TGCGCCAGCAGCCAAGATGGGACAGGGGGCTACGAGCAGTACTTC	CASSQDGTGGYEQYF
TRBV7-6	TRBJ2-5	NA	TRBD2	TGTGCCAGCCGGGGACTAGCGGGGGGGGTTCAAGAGACCCAGTACTTC	CASRGLAGGVQETQYF
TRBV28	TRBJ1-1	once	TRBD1	TGTGCCAGCAGTTTAAGACAGGGGGCCAACCCCAGCACTGAAGCTTTCTTT	CASSLRQGANPSTEAFF
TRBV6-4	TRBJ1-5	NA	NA	TGTGCCAGCAGTGACTCGAGTCTGGGGGGATTAAGCAATCAGCCCCAGCATTTT	CASSDSSLGGLSNQPQHF
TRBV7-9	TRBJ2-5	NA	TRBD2	TGTGCCAGCAGCCCAGGGTCTCCGGGACTAACTAGGGAGACCCAGTACTTC	CASSPGSPGLTRETQYF
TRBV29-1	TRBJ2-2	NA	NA	TGCAGCGCCTCGGGACACCTCACCGGGGAGCTGTTTTTT	CSASGHLTGELFF
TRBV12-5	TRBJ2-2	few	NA	TGTGCTAGTGGACGTTCGGGCGGAGACACCGGGGAGCTGTTTTTT	CASGRSGGDTGELFF
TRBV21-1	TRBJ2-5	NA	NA	TGTGCCAGCAGCACACGGACAAGCCCGGTCCCGAGTAAAAATGAAGAGACCCAGTACTTC	CASSTRTSPVPSKNEETQYF
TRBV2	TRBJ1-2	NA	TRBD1	TGTGCCAGCACCCTACAGGGGATCTATGGCTACACCTTC	CASTLQGIYGYTF
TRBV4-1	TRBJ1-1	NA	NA	TGCGCCAGCAGCCCAGCCCGGCAGGGCGGCCCTGAAGCTTTCTTT	CASSPARQGGPEAFF
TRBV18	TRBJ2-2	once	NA	TGTGCCAGCTCACCACCGGGACTGGCGAACACCGGGGAGCTGTTTTTT	CASSPPGLANTGELFF
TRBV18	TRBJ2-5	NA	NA	TGTGCCAGCTCACCACCGAATCAAGAGACCCAGTACTTC	CASSPPNQETQYF
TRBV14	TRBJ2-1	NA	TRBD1	TGTGCCAGCAGGCCCACAGGGGGGTCGTCCTACAATGAGCAGTTCTTC	CASRPTGGSSYNEQFF
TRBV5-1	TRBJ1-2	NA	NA	TGCGCCAGCAGCTTGCAGGGGCGCTATGGCTACACCTTC	CASSLQGRYGYTF
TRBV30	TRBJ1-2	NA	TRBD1	TGTGCCTGGGACGTCGGGACAGGTGGTGGCTACACCTTC	CAWDVGTGGGYTF
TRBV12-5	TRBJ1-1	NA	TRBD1	TGTGCTAGTGCCCCGGACAGGGCGGGTGAAGCTTTCTTT	CASAPDRAGEAFF
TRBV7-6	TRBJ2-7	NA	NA	TGTGCCAGCAGCCCGCGAGGGGCCGAGCAGTACTTC	CASSPRGAEQYF
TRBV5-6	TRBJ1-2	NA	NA	TGTGCCAGCAGCTTGGCCCCGGACGATTCAAGCTATGGCTACACCTTC	CASSLAPDDSSYGYTF
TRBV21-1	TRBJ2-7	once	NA	TGTGCCAGCAGCAGCGAGGGACAGGGAGCCTACGAGCAGTACTTC	CASSSEGQGAYEQYF
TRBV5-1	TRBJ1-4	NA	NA	TGCGCCAGCAGCTCTCAGGGCGAAAAACTGTTTTTT	CASSSQGEKLFF
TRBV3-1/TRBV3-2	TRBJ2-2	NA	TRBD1	TGTGCCAGCAGCGTCCGACAGGGGAAGGGGGAGCTGTTTTTT	CASSVRQGKGELFF
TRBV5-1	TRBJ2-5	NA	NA	TGCGCCAGCAGCCGTTGGACCCAAGGGGGAGAGACCCAGTACTTC	CASSRWTQGGETQYF
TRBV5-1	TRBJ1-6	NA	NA	TGCGCCAGCAGCTTGGCCGGGGGGGTTTCACCCCTCCACTTT	CASSLAGGVSPLHF
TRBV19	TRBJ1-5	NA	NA	TGTGCCAGTAGTCCAGGGGTGTCTCAGCCCCAGCATTTT	CASSPGVSQPQHF
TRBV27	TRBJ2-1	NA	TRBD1	TGTGCCAGCAGTAAACAGGGGAATGACAATGAGCAGTTCTTC	CASSKQGNDNEQFF
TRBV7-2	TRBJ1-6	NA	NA	TGTGCCAGCAGCCTACGACAGCCCGTTGGCCTCCACTTT	CASSLRQPVGLHF
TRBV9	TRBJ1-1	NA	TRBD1	TGTGCCAGCAGCGTAGTTGTCCAGGGGGCGCGGACTGAAGCTTTCTTT	CASSVVVQGARTEAFF
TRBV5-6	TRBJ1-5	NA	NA	TGTGCCAGCAGCTTGGATGGGGGTTATCAGCCCCAGCATTTT	CASSLDGGYQPQHF
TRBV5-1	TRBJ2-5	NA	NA	TGCGCCAGCAGCTTGAGGGGTATAGAGACCCAGTACTTC	CASSLRGIETQYF
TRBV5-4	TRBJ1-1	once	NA	TGTGCCAGCAGCTTGGATACTGAAGCTTTCTTT	CASSLDTEAFF
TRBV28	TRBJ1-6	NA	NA	TGTGCCAGCAGTTTACCTACAGCACGGAGTAATTCACCCCTCCACTTT	CASSLPTARSNSPLHF
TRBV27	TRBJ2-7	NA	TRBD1	TGTGCCAGCAGTTTCGGACAGGGCCCGACGTACTTC	CASSFGQGPTYF
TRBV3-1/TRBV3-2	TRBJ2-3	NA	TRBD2	TGTGCCAGCAGACAACTAGCGGGGGAGACGCAGTATTTT	CASRQLAGETQYF
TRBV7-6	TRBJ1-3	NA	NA	TGTGCCAGCAGGGACATATTTCACTCTGGAAACACCATATATTTT	CASRDIFHSGNTIYF
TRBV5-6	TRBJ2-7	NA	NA	TGTGCCAGCAGCTTGAATTCCGAACGACACTACGAGCAGTACTTC	CASSLNSERHYEQYF
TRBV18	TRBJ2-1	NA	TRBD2	TGTGCCAGCTCACCGCCGGGGCTAGCGGGGAATGAGCGGTTCTTC	CASSPPGLAGNERFF
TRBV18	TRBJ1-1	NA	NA	TGTGCCAGCTCACCACAAAGGGAAGTGAACACTGAAGCTTTCTTT	CASSPQREVNTEAFF
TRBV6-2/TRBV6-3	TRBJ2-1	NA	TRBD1	TGTGCCAGCAGTTACAAGGGACAGGGTTATGAGCAGTTCTTC	CASSYKGQGYEQFF
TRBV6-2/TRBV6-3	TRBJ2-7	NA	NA	TGTGCCAGCAGTTACGGCCCTACCTACGAGCAGTACTTC	CASSYGPTYEQYF
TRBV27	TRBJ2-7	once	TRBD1	TGTGCCAGCAGTATATCGATCCCCGACAGGGGACTTTCCTACTACGAGCAGTACTTC	CASSISIPDRGLSYYEQYF
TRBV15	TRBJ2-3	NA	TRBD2	TGTGCCACCACCACTAGCGGGGGGCCGGAGTATTTT	CATTTSGGPEYF
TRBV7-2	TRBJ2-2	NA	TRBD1	TGTGCCAGCAGCTTAGTCGGGACAGTTAACACCGGGGAGCTGTTTTTT	CASSLVGTVNTGELFF
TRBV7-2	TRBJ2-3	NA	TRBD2	TGTGCCAGCAGCACGTTAGCGGGGGGGCCCCCCACAGATACGCAGTATTTT	CASSTLAGGPPTDTQYF
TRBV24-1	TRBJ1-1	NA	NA	TGTGCCACCAGTCGCTCTACGACGAACACTGAAGCTTTCTTT	CATSRSTTNTEAFF
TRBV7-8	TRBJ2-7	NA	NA	TGTGCCAGCAGCTTTCAGGGGATCGGCCTATACGAGCAGTACTTC	CASSFQGIGLYEQYF
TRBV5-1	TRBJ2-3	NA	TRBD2	TGCGCCAGCAGCTTGCGGGGGGGCGGTGTGGCAGATACGCAGTATTTT	CASSLRGGGVADTQYF
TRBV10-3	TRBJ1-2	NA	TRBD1	TGTGCCATCCGGGCGGGGGGACAGGGGGCTGAGGGCTACACCTTC	CAIRAGGQGAEGYTF